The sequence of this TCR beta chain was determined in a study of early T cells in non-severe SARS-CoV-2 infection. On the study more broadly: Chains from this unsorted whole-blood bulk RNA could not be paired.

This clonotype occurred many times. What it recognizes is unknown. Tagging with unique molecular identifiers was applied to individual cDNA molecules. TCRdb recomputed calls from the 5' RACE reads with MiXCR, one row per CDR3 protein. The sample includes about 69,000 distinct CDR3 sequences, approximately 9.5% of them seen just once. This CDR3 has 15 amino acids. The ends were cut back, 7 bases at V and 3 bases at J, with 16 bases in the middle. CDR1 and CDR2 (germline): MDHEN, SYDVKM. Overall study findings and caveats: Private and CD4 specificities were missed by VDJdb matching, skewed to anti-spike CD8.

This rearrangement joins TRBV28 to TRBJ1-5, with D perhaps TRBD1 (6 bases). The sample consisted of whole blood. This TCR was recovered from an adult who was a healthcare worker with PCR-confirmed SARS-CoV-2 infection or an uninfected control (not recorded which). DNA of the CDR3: TGTGCCAGCACTCGACGGGGGCCTTTCAATCAGCCCCAGCATTTT. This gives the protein CASTRRGPFNQPQHF. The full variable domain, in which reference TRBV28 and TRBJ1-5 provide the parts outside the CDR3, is DVKVTQSSRYLVKRTGEKVFLECVQDMDHENMFWYRQDPGLGLRLIYFSYDVKMKEKGDIPEGYSVSREKKERFSLILESASTNQTSMYLCASTRRGPFNQPQHFGDGTRLSIL.